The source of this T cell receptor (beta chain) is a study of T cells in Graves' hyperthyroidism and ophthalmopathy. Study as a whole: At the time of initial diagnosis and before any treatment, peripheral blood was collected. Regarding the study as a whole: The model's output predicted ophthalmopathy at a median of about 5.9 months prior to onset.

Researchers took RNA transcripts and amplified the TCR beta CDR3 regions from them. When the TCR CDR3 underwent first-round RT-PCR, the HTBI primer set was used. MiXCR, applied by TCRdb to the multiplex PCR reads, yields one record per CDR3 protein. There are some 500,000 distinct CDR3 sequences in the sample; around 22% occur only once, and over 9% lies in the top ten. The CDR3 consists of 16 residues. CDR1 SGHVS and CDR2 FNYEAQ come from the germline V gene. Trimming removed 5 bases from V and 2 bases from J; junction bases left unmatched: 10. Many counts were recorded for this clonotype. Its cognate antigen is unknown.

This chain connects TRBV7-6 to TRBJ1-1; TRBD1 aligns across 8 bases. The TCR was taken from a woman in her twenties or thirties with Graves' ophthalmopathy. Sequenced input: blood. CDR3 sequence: CASSRIRGQANTEAFF. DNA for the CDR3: TGTGCCAGCAGCAGAATTAGGGGACAGGCAAACACTGAAGCTTTCTTT.